The subject of this entry is one TCR beta chain. Its antigen is unknown. The sample belongs to a study of Graves' ophthalmopathy and Graves' hyperthyroidism. General study findings and limits: Blood also harbored most expanded thyroid clonotypes above 0.001 frequency. Predictions made by the model for ophthalmopathy progression reached roughly 64% sensitivity and around 72% specificity. A model of 13 signatures distinguished ophthalmopathy from stable hyperthyroidism at around 90% sensitivity and 81.08% specificity.

This CDR3 is built from 13 residues. Trimming removed 5 bases at V and 4 bases at J, with 11 bases between. In germline, CDR1 is MNHEY, CDR2 SVGEGT. The TCR beta CDR3 regions underwent amplification from RNA transcripts. RT-PCR with HTBI primers came first, then second-round multiplex PCR. TCRdb re-called the multiplex PCR reads through MiXCR, storing one row per CDR3 protein. The table has hundreds of thousands of distinct CDR3 sequences, about 20% seen once. Sequences were obtained from peripheral blood. The clonotype originates from a woman aged 18-29 years with stable Graves' hyperthyroidism. Some clones in this sample may be carry-over from other donors' samples. The chain combines TRBV6-2 or TRBV6-3 with TRBJ1-2; D remains ambiguous. Here the CDR3 DNA reads TGTGCCAGCAGTACCGGAGAAATCTATGGCTACACCTTC. Its translation: CASSTGEIYGYTF.